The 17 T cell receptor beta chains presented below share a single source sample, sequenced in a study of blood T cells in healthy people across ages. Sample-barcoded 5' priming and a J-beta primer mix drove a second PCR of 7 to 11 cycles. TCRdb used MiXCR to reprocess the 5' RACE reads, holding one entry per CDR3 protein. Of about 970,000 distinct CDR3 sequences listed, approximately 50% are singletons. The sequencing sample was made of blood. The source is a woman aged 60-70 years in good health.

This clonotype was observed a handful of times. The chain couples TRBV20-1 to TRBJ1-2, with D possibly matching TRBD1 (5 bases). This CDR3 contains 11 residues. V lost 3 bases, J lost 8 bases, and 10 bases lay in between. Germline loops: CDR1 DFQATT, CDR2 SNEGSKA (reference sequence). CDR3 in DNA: TGCAGTGCTAGGGTGGGGCAGGGCTACACCTTC. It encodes CSARVGQGYTF.

The CDR3 protein is CSASTSVSLGEQFF. In DNA form, the CDR3 reads TGCAGTGCTAGTACTAGCGTTAGTCTCGGTGAGCAGTTCTTC. The chain carries TRBV20-1 and TRBJ2-1, with 7 bases matching TRBD2. V dropped 3 bases and J dropped 9; count of bases not matched to a gene: 11. The germline gives CDR1 DFQATT, CDR2 SNEGSKA (reference sequence). The CDR3 runs 14 residues.

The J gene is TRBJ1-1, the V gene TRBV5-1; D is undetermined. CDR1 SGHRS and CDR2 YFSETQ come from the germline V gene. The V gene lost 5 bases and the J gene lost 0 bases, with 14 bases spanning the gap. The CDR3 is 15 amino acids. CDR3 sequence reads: CASRVEGRMNTEAFF. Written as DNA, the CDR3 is TGCGCCAGCAGGGTGGAGGGTCGGATGAACACTGAAGCTTTCTTT.

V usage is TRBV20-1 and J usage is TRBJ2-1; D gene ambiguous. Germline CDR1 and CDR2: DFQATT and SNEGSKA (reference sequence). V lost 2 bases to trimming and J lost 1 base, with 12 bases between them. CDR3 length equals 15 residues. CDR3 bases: TGCAGTGCTAGATCCGGGCGTATGTCCTACAATGAGCAGTTCTTC. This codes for CSARSGRMSYNEQFF.

The CDR3 protein is CSARPGQETKLFF. Here the CDR3 DNA reads TGCAGTGCTAGACCCGGACAGGAAACAAAACTGTTTTTT. This rearrangement joins TRBV20-1 to TRBJ1-4; 7 bases line up with TRBD1. The V gene end was trimmed by 2 bases and the J gene end by 10 bases; junction bases not matched to a gene: 7. The germline CDR1 and CDR2 sequences are DFQATT and SNEGSKA (reference sequence). This CDR3 spans 13 amino acids.

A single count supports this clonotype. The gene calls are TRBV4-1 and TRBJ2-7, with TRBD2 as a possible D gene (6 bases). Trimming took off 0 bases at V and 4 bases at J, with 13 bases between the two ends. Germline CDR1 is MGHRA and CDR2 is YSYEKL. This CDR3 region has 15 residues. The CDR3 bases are TGCGCCAGCAGCCAAGAAATCGGGGACTGGTACGAGCAGTACTTC. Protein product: CASSQEIGDWYEQYF.

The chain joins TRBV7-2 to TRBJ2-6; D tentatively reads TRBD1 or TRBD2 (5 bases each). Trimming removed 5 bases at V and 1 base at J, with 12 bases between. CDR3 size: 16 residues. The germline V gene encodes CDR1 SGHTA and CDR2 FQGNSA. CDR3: CASSHRWGSGANVLTF. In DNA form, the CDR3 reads TGTGCCAGCAGCCACCGGTGGGGGTCTGGGGCCAACGTCCTGACTTTC.

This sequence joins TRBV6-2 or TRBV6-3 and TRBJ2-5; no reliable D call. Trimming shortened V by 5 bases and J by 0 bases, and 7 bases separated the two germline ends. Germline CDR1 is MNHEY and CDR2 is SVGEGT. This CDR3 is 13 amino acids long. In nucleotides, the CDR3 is TGTGCCAGCAGTGACACCCACCAAGAGACCCAGTACTTC. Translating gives CASSDTHQETQYF.

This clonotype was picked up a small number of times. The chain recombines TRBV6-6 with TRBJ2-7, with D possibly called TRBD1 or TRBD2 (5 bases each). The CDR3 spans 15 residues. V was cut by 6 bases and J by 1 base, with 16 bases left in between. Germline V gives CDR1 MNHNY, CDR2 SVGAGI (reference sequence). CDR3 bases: TGTGCCAGCAGCCTCGGGGACCCCAAATCCTACGAGCAGTACTTC. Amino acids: CASSLGDPKSYEQYF.

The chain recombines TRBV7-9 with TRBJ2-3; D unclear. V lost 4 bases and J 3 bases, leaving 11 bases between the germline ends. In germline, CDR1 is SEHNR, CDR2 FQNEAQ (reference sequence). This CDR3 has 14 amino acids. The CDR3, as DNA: TGTGCCAGCAGCTCTCGGATAAGTACAGATACGCAGTATTTT. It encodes CASSSRISTDTQYF.

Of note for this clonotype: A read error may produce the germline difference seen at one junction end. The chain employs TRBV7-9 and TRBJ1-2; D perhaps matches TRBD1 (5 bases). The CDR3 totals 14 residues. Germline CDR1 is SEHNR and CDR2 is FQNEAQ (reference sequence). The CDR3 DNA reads TGTGCCAGCAGTGGGCAGGGTCCCCTCTATGGCTGCACCTTC. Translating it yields CASSGQGPLYGCTF.

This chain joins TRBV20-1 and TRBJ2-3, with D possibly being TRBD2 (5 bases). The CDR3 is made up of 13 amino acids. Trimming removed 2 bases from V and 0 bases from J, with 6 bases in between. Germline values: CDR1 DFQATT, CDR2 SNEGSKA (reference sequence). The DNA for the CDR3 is TGCAGTGCTAGAAGCGGAAGCACAGATACGCAGTATTTT. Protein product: CSARSGSTDTQYF.

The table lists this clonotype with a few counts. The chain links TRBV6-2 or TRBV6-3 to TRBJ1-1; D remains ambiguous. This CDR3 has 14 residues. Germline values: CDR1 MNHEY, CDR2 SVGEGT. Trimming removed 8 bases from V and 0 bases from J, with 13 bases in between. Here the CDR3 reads CASRNTAVNTEAFF. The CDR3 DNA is TGTGCCAGCCGTAATACGGCTGTGAACACTGAAGCTTTCTTT.

The CDR3 spells CAISTGMRGSPLHF. CDR3 nucleotides: TGTGCCATCAGCACAGGGATGCGAGGATCACCCCTCCACTTT. J is TRBJ1-6 and V is TRBV10-3; D is perhaps TRBD1 (6 bases). The V and J ends lost 6 bases and 10 bases respectively, with 16 bases between them. This CDR3 is built from 14 residues. Germline V gene sequence: CDR1 ENHRY, CDR2 SYGVKD.

CDR3 residues: CASRGIGLGTDTQYF. DNA for the CDR3: TGTGCCAGCAGAGGAATTGGTCTGGGAACAGATACGCAGTATTTT. The chain has TRBV4-2 and TRBJ2-3; D unclear. CDR3 length equals 15 residues. Trimming pared 6 bases from V and 3 bases from J, leaving 16 bases between. Looked up from germline, CDR1 is LGHNA and CDR2 is YNFKEQ.

CDR3 loop: CASSSTRGFESPLHF. For the CDR3, the DNA is TGTGCCAGCAGTTCAACTCGGGGTTTCGAATCACCCCTCCACTTT. The rearrangement links TRBV12-3 or TRBV12-4 to TRBJ1-6; no clear D gene. The V end was cut by 4 bases, the J end by 10 bases, with 17 bases between. CDR3 length: 15 residues.

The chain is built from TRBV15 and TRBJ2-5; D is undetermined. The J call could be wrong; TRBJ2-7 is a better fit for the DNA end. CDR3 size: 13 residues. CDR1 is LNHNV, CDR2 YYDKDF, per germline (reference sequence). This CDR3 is CATSKDVPYEQYF. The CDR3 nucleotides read TGTGCCACCAGCAAAGATGTACCGTACGAGCAGTACTTC.